These 19 T cell receptor beta chains originate from one sample sequenced in a study of T cells in Graves' hyperthyroidism and ophthalmopathy. Amplification of TCR beta CDR3 regions used RNA as the template. A first-round RT-PCR of the TCR CDR3 used the HTBI primer set. TCRdb called the multiplex PCR reads again in MiXCR, with one record for every CDR3 protein. The sample has 300,000 to 500,000 distinct CDR3 sequences; 14% to 15% are singletons. Sequenced sample: blood. Every receptor here comes from a woman in her 30s with Graves' hyperthyroidism.

The V gene is TRBV19, the J gene TRBJ1-4, with TRBD1 as a possible D gene (6 bases). This CDR3 contains 14 residues. CDR1 and CDR2 from the germline V gene are LNHDA and SQIVND (reference sequence). Trimming left V 3 bases short and J 8 bases short, with 13 bases between. The DNA for the CDR3 is TGTGCCAGTAGTATCTCCAGGGGACGCGAAAAACTGTTTTTT. Amino acid sequence: CASSISRGREKLFF.

This clonotype has at least ten counts. The chain joins TRBV11-2 to TRBJ2-7, with D maybe TRBD1 (5 bases). The ends were cut back, 7 bases at V and 3 bases at J, with 25 bases in the middle. This CDR3 region has 17 residues. Germline CDR1 SGHAT, CDR2 FQNNGV. CDR3 bases: TGTGCCAGCACCATACTTTCGTCGTCGACAGTTCACTACGAGCAGTACTTC. It yields the protein CASTILSSSTVHYEQYF.

V is TRBV6-1 and J is TRBJ1-1; maybe TRBD1 (6 bases). Trimming pared 6 bases from V and 2 bases from J, leaving 10 bases between. CDR3 size: 13 residues. CDR1 and CDR2 (germline): MNHNS, SASEGT. The CDR3 nucleotides are TGTGCCAGCAGAAAGACAGGTAACACTGAAGCTTTCTTT. Translating gives CASRKTGNTEAFF.

This clonotype was seen many times. J is TRBJ2-5 and V is TRBV18; tentatively, D is TRBD2 (6 bases). CDR1 and CDR2 from the germline V gene are KGHSH and LQKENI. This CDR3 has 17 residues. Trimming stripped 1 base from V and 2 bases from J, with 17 bases between. CDR3 region: CASSPRGTHNGQETQYF. CDR3 nucleotide sequence: TGTGCCAGCTCACCACGCGGGACTCATAACGGACAAGAGACCCAGTACTTC.

In its sample, this clonotype was seen many times. The chain combines TRBV7-9 with TRBJ2-7; D may be TRBD1 or TRBD2 (5 bases each). This CDR3 has 13 amino acids. Trimming stripped 0 bases from V and 7 bases from J, with 10 bases between. In germline, CDR1 is SEHNR, CDR2 FQNEAQ (reference sequence). The CDR3 loop reads CASSLAGAGEQYF. CDR3 coding DNA: TGTGCCAGCAGCTTAGCCGGGGCGGGTGAGCAGTACTTC. Full variable domain (outside the CDR3, taken from reference TRBV7-9 and TRBJ2-7): DTGVSQNPRHKITKRGQNVTFRCDPISEHNRLYWYRQTLGQGPEFLTYFQNEAQLEKSRLLSDRFSAERPKGSFSTLEIQRTEQGDSAMYLCASSLAGAGEQYFGPGTRLTVT.

At least ten counts were recorded for this clonotype. V usage is TRBV7-8 and J usage is TRBJ2-7; D is possibly TRBD2 (5 bases). The CDR3 totals 17 residues. In germline, CDR1 is SGHVS, CDR2 FQNEAQ. V lost 4 bases to trimming and J lost 4 bases, with 23 bases between them. CDR3 sequence (DNA): TGTGCCAGCAGCTCCCAGTCCGCTAGCCGCCTTAGATACGAGCAGTACTTC. It yields the protein CASSSQSASRLRYEQYF.

This clonotype was detected a few times. V usage is TRBV7-8 and J usage is TRBJ2-7, with 8 nucleotides matching TRBD1. Unmatched junction bases numbered 9, after V lost 9 bases and J lost 2 bases. The CDR3 spans 14 residues. Germline V lookup: CDR1 SGHVS, CDR2 FQNEAQ. In nucleotides, the CDR3 is TGTGCCAGTAGCATAGACAGGGGTACCTACGAGCAGTACTTC. Its protein product is CASSIDRGTYEQYF.

The J gene is TRBJ2-2, the V gene TRBV10-2; 10 nucleotides agree with TRBD2. There are 16 residues in the CDR3. Per the germline V gene, CDR1 is WSHSY and CDR2 is SAAADI. The J segment lost 7 bases and the V segment lost 2 bases, leaving 7 bases of the junction unmatched. CDR3 in DNA: TGCGCCAGCAGTGAGGGGCTAGCGGGAGAGATCGGGGAGCTGTTTTTT. Its protein product is CASSEGLAGEIGELFF.

The rearrangement links TRBV15 to TRBJ2-7, with D perhaps matching TRBD1 or TRBD2 (5 bases each). This CDR3 region has 14 residues. Germline loops: CDR1 LNHNV, CDR2 YYDKDF (reference sequence). The ends were cut back, 5 bases at V and 2 bases at J, with 13 bases in the middle. The CDR3 loop reads CATSPGTATYEQYF. CDR3 sequence (DNA): TGTGCCACCAGCCCCGGGACGGCCACCTACGAGCAGTACTTC.

V and J are TRBV2 and TRBJ1-3; unclear D gene. CDR1 and CDR2 (germline): SNHLY, FYNNEI. V gave up 4 bases and J gave up 1 base, with 8 bases separating them. The CDR3 contains 14 residues. CDR3 residues: CASSGEGSGNTIYF. In DNA form, the CDR3 reads TGTGCCAGCAGTGGGGAGGGATCTGGAAACACCATATATTTT.

This clonotype was observed many times. This chain connects TRBV3-1 to TRBJ2-3, with 9 bases lining up with TRBD1. The CDR3 loop spans 18 amino acids. Germline V lookup: CDR1 LGHDT, CDR2 YNNKEL (reference sequence). Unmatched junction bases numbered 12, after V lost 1 base and J lost 4 bases. The CDR3: CASSQVSPGQGIADTQYF. In nucleotides, the CDR3 is TGTGCCAGCAGCCAAGTAAGTCCGGGACAGGGTATTGCAGATACGCAGTATTTT.

The chain uses TRBV5-1 and TRBJ2-3; 9 nucleotides agree with TRBD2. This CDR3 spans 17 amino acids. Germline V gene sequence: CDR1 SGHRS, CDR2 YFSETQ. With V trimmed by 5 bases and J by 6 bases, 16 bases remained unmatched. In DNA form, the CDR3 reads TGCGCCAGCAGTAATATACCGCTAGCGGGGAGTATTGATACGCAGTATTTT. It yields the protein CASSNIPLAGSIDTQYF.

The chain joins TRBV7-9 to TRBJ1-1; no clear D gene. Germline V gene sequence: CDR1 SEHNR, CDR2 FQNEAQ (reference sequence). The CDR3 runs 16 residues. V lost 4 bases and J 4 bases, leaving 19 bases between the germline ends. The CDR3, as DNA: TGTGCCAGCAGCTCCCGAAACACCGCGGATCGCACTGAAGCTTTCTTT. Its protein product is CASSSRNTADRTEAFF.

This clonotype turned up a few times. The chain couples TRBV10-3 to TRBJ2-5, with D perhaps being TRBD1 or TRBD2 (6 bases each). Trimming removed 2 bases from V and 2 bases from J, with 27 bases in between. The CDR3 runs to 20 residues. Germline-derived CDR1 and CDR2 are ENHRY and SYGVKD. The CDR3, as DNA: TGTGCCATCAGTGAGCTCTCCATAGCGAGGGGGACTGCTGGTCAAGAGACCCAGTACTTC. Translation gives CAISELSIARGTAGQETQYF.

CDR3 sequence: CASSSTGRNTEAFF. The CDR3 DNA sequence: TGTGCCAGCAGCTCGACAGGTAGAAACACTGAAGCTTTCTTT. V usage is TRBV7-6 and J usage is TRBJ1-1; maybe TRBD1 (6 bases). CDR1 is SGHVS and CDR2 is FNYEAQ in the germline V gene. Trimming removed 4 bases at V and 2 bases at J, with 11 bases between. This CDR3 comprises 14 residues.

This clonotype appeared a few times. J is TRBJ2-5 and V is TRBV19; TRBD1 matches at 9 bases. This CDR3 has 14 amino acids. Trimming removed 6 bases from V and 2 bases from J; junction bases left unmatched: 4. Germline V gene sequence: CDR1 LNHDA, CDR2 SQIVND (reference sequence). The CDR3 nucleotides read TGTGCCAGTAGGAGGACAGGGGTTCAAGAGACCCAGTACTTC. This codes for CASRRTGVQETQYF. The variable domain in full, with the rest retrieved from reference TRBV19 and TRBJ2-5, is DGGITQSPKYLFRKEGQNVTLSCEQNLNHDAMYWYRQDPGQGLRLIYYSQIVNDFQKGDIAEGYSVSREKKESFPLTVTSAQKNPTAFYLCASRRTGVQETQYFGPGTRLLVL.

This clonotype has more than one count but fewer than ten. The chain couples TRBV6-1 to TRBJ1-6; 7 nucleotides agree with TRBD1. Germline CDR1 is MNHNS and CDR2 is SASEGT. CDR3 size: 17 residues. V lost 5 bases to trimming and J lost 0 bases; unmatched junction nucleotides: 7. The CDR3 region is CASSQTGRSSYNSPLHF. CDR3 DNA: TGTGCCAGCAGTCAGACAGGGAGGAGCTCCTATAATTCACCCCTCCACTTT.

Many counts were recorded for this clonotype. The J gene is TRBJ2-1, the V gene TRBV27, with 8 bases aligning to TRBD2. The CDR3 totals 16 residues. V dropped 2 bases and J dropped 3; count of bases not matched to a gene: 6. Germline CDR1 is MNHEY and CDR2 is SMNVEV (reference sequence). The CDR3 sequence: CASSLTGGRNYNEQFF. CDR3 nucleotides: TGTGCCAGCAGTTTAACAGGCGGGAGGAACTACAATGAGCAGTTCTTC.

The table lists this clonotype with a few counts. The V and J genes are TRBV20-1 and TRBJ2-3, with 7 bases that match TRBD1. The germline V gene encodes CDR1 DFQATT and CDR2 SNEGSKA (reference sequence). V gave up 2 bases and J gave up 6 bases; unmatched junction bases: 11. The CDR3 is made up of 15 amino acids. This chain's CDR3 is CSARKGAHIQDTQYF. CDR3 nucleotide sequence: TGCAGTGCTAGAAAGGGGGCGCATATTCAGGATACGCAGTATTTT.